This note documents a single T cell receptor (beta chain) sequence. This sample is part of a study of blood T cell repertoires in COVID-19. Study overall: Acute and convalescent COVID-19 samples came from the United States, Italy and Spain. The analysed material was cDNA or gDNA that came from T cells, B-cell-depleted T cells, or PBMCs.

Original processing notes: Estimation of nucleated cell counts was performed using reference gene primer amplification. The repertoire was sequenced with immunoSEQ multiplex PCR; TCRdb's copy has only in-frame clones and lacks some. V, J and clone size are those of that table, while D and trimming were read from the DNA. The table includes approximately 200,000 clones, about 91% detected once. The length of the CDR3 is 15 residues. Germline V gene lookup returns CDR1 MGHRA and CDR2 YSYEKL. Unmatched junction bases numbered 1, after V lost 1 base and J lost 1 base. Sequencing was carried out using peripheral blood. The chain is built from TRBV4-1 and TRBJ2-5, with 9 bases aligning to TRBD2. This TCR derives from a woman aged 25 to 39 with acute or convalescent COVID-19. The CDR3 reads CASSQGLAAQETQYF. CDR3 DNA: TGCGCCAGCAGCCAAGGACTAGCGGCCCAAGAGACCCAGTACTTC.